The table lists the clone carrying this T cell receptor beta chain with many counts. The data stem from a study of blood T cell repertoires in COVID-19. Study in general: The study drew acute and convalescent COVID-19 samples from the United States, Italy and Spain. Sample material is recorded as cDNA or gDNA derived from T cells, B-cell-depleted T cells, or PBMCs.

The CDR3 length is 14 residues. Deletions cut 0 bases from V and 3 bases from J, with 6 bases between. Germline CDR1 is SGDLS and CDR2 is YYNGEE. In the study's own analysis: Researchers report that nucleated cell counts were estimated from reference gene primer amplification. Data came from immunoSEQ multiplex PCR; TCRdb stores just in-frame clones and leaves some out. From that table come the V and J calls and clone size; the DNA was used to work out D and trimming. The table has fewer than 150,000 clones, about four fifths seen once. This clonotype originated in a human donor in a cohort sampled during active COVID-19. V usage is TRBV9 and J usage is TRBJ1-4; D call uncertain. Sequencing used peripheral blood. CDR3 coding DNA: TGTGCCAGCAGCGTAGGTATCGCTAATGAAAAACTGTTTTTT. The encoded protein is CASSVGIANEKLFF. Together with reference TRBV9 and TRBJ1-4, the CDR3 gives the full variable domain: DSGVTQTPKHLITATGQRVTLRCSPRSGDLSVYWYQQSLDQGLQFLIQYYNGEERAKGNILERFSAQQFPDLHSELNLSSLELGDSALYFCASSVGIANEKLFFGSGTQLSVL.